One sample yielded the 30 T cell receptor beta chains listed below, sequenced in a study of human T cells and chemical hapten exposure. Each CDR3 protein gets one entry after TCRdb re-called the RACE reads with MiXCR. The sample shows approximately 260,000 distinct CDR3 sequences, about 9.4% of them seen only once. The time point: pre-sensitization, week 0. Treatment indicated: therapeutic diphenylcyclopropenone sensitization with weekly scalp DPC. Source: whole blood, taken in connection with sensitization to the hapten diphenylcyclopropenone (DPC). The receptors here all came from a middle-aged woman with alopecia areata. Some clones in this sample may be carry-over from other donors' samples.

The chain couples TRBV4-1 to TRBJ1-5; D unresolved. The CDR3 has 12 residues. V was cut by 3 bases and J by 8 bases, with 8 bases left in between. Germline values: CDR1 MGHRA, CDR2 YSYEKL. For the CDR3, the DNA is TGCGCCAGCAGCCAGGCCGGGGAGCCCCAGCATTTT. Protein: CASSQAGEPQHF.

The chain uses TRBV4-3 and TRBJ2-7; tentative D call: TRBD1 (5 bases). This CDR3 has 14 amino acids. Germline V gene data show CDR1 as LGHNA and CDR2 as YSLEER. V was pared by 0 bases and J by 2 bases, with 8 bases between. The CDR3 loop is CASSQDTDTYEQYF. CDR3 nucleotide sequence: TGCGCCAGCAGCCAAGATACGGACACCTACGAGCAGTACTTC.

The rearrangement uses TRBV5-1 and TRBJ2-3, with TRBD2 identical over 14 bases. Trimming removed 2 bases from V and 4 bases from J; junction bases left unmatched: 3. The CDR3 covers 16 residues. CDR1 and CDR2 from the germline V gene are SGHRS and YFSETQ. The CDR3 coding sequence is TGCGCCAGCAGCTTCGGGACTAGCGGGAGCCCAGATACGCAGTATTTT. Encoded protein: CASSFGTSGSPDTQYF.

Ten or more counts support this clonotype. The V and J genes are TRBV2 and TRBJ1-6; D remains ambiguous. The CDR3 is made up of 12 amino acids. Germline CDR1 and CDR2: SNHLY and FYNNEI. Trimming shortened V by 5 bases and J by 9 bases, and 8 bases separated the two germline ends. The CDR3 bases are TGTGCCAGCAGTTGGAGCGGTTCACCCCTCCACTTT. Its translation: CASSWSGSPLHF.

The chain carries TRBV30 and TRBJ1-1; D is possibly TRBD1 (6 bases). CDR3 size: 14 residues. V was cut by 4 bases and J by 5 bases, with 17 bases left in between. The V gene's germline CDR1 is GTSNPN and CDR2 SVGIG (reference sequence). CDR3 sequence reads: CAWNGQGPVTEAFF. CDR3 nucleotides: TGTGCCTGGAATGGCCAGGGGCCGGTGACTGAAGCTTTCTTT.

This clonotype was counted ten times or more. V usage is TRBV20-1 and J usage is TRBJ2-7; TRBD2 agrees at 10 bases. CDR1 is DFQATT and CDR2 is SNEGSKA in the germline V gene (reference sequence). The CDR3 covers 14 residues. Trimming at V came to 6 bases and at J to 7 bases, leaving 12 bases not matched to a gene. The CDR3 bases are TGCAGTGCCACCCCGACTAGCGGGCTTTTTGAGCAGTACTTC. This codes for CSATPTSGLFEQYF.

This clonotype was counted a few times. The chain uses TRBV4-2 and TRBJ2-7; 9 bases line up with TRBD1. Looked up from germline, CDR1 is LGHNA and CDR2 is YNFKEQ. V lost 2 bases to trimming and J lost 5 bases; unmatched junction nucleotides: 10. The CDR3 is 16 amino acids. CDR3 bases: TGTGCCAGCAGCCAAAACCCGGGACAGGGTTTCAACGAGCAGTACTTC. Protein product: CASSQNPGQGFNEQYF.

This chain uses TRBV28 with TRBJ2-3; the D gene is possibly TRBD2 (7 bases). Germline-derived CDR1 and CDR2 are MDHEN and SYDVKM. The CDR3 is 14 residues long. V lost 3 bases and J 5 bases, leaving 12 bases between the germline ends. CDR3 sequence reads: CASSLGGQQDTQYF. CDR3 sequence (DNA): TGTGCCAGCAGTTTGGGGGGGCAGCAAGATACGCAGTATTTT. Full variable domain (remainder filled in from reference TRBV28 and TRBJ2-3): DVKVTQSSRYLVKRTGEKVFLECVQDMDHENMFWYRQDPGLGLRLIYFSYDVKMKEKGDIPEGYSVSREKKERFSLILESASTNQTSMYLCASSLGGQQDTQYFGPGTRLTVL.

V usage is TRBV10-3 and J usage is TRBJ2-7; 12 bases match TRBD2. J was trimmed by 3 bases and V by 7 bases; bases with no gene match: 1. Germline V gene data show CDR1 as ENHRY and CDR2 as SYGVKD. This CDR3 comprises 13 residues. CDR3 nucleotide sequence: TGTGCCATCACTAGCGGGGGGGACTACGAGCAGTACTTC. Amino acids: CAITSGGDYEQYF.

This clonotype was picked up a small number of times. This chain uses TRBV7-2 with TRBJ2-5, with D unclear. Germline V gives CDR1 SGHTA, CDR2 FQGNSA. V lost 2 bases and J lost 1, with 14 bases in between. CDR3 length equals 16 residues. DNA of the CDR3: TGTGCCAGCAGCTTACTGGGCTCGGGCCCCCAAGAGACCCAGTACTTC. It translates to CASSLLGSGPQETQYF.

This clonotype was seen a few times. The CDR3 spells CASSLPSSTEAFF. The CDR3 bases are TGTGCCAGCAGTTTGCCTAGTAGCACTGAAGCTTTCTTT. The rearrangement joins TRBV28 to TRBJ1-1, with no clear D. Trimming took off 3 bases at V and 4 bases at J, with 9 bases between the two ends. This CDR3 has 13 residues. In germline, CDR1 is MDHEN, CDR2 SYDVKM.

The J gene is TRBJ2-1, the V gene TRBV2, with 9 bases that match TRBD1. The germline gives CDR1 SNHLY, CDR2 FYNNEI. The junction had 5 bases not matched to a gene; V was cut back by 2 bases and J by 6 bases. This CDR3 contains 15 residues. The CDR3 region has the DNA TGTGCCAGCAGTGAAACGGGACAGGGATCCAATGAGCAGTTCTTC. This gives the protein CASSETGQGSNEQFF.

This sequence joins TRBV6-2 or TRBV6-3 and TRBJ2-1; D might be TRBD2 (6 bases). There are 15 residues in the CDR3. CDR1 MNHEY and CDR2 SVGEGT come from the germline V gene. The V end lost 8 bases, the J end lost 2 bases, and 16 bases lay between the germline ends. The CDR3 sequence is CASLKGRETYNEQFF. The CDR3 DNA reads as TGTGCCAGCCTCAAGGGGCGGGAAACCTACAATGAGCAGTTCTTC.

V usage is TRBV7-2 and J usage is TRBJ2-7; TRBD2 agrees at 9 bases. Germline V gene lookup returns CDR1 SGHTA and CDR2 FQGNSA. J gave up 2 bases and V 2 bases, and 10 bases lay outside the gene matches. The CDR3 consists of 17 residues. In DNA form, the CDR3 reads TGTGCCAGCAGCTTAAGTAGACAGGCGGGAGGGACCTACGAGCAGTACTTC. The encoded protein is CASSLSRQAGGTYEQYF.

This clonotype was seen more than once but under ten times. The V gene is TRBV27, the J gene TRBJ1-5, with D uncertain. The V end was cut by 3 bases, the J end by 3 bases, with 0 bases between. CDR1 is MNHEY, CDR2 SMNVEV, per germline (reference sequence). The CDR3 extends over 11 amino acids. This CDR3 is CASSFNQPQHF. The CDR3 region has the DNA TGTGCCAGCAGTTTCAATCAGCCCCAGCATTTT.

The chain combines TRBV24-1 with TRBJ2-1; the D gene is possibly TRBD1 (6 bases). With 9 bases removed from V and 12 bases from J, the gap between germline ends came to 17 bases. Germline loops: CDR1 KGHDR, CDR2 SFDVKD. The CDR3 covers 12 residues. The CDR3 sequence is CATGGPGSAQFF. CDR3 bases: TGTGCCACCGGGGGCCCGGGATCTGCGCAGTTCTTC.

This clonotype was recorded a few times. The chain couples TRBV6-2 or TRBV6-3 to TRBJ2-7; 7 bases map to TRBD2. V gave up 7 bases and J gave up 4 bases; unmatched junction bases: 7. Germline V lookup: CDR1 MNHEY, CDR2 SVGEGT. The CDR3 is 13 amino acids. The CDR3 DNA sequence: TGTGCCAGCACCACAGGCGGGAGATACGAGCAGTACTTC. Its translation is CASTTGGRYEQYF.

The V gene is TRBV20-1, the J gene TRBJ1-5; D might be TRBD1 (6 bases). CDR3 length: 13 residues. V lost 3 bases and J 4 bases, leaving 10 bases between the germline ends. Looked up from germline, CDR1 is DFQATT and CDR2 is SNEGSKA (reference sequence). In nucleotides, the CDR3 is TGCAGTGCTAGGCCAGACAGGAATCAGCCCCAGCATTTT. As protein: CSARPDRNQPQHF.

There are many counts of this clonotype. The V and J genes are TRBV2 and TRBJ1-1; D might be TRBD1 (5 bases). Trimming took off 6 bases at V and 3 bases at J, with 14 bases between the two ends. CDR3 length: 14 amino acids. The germline gives CDR1 SNHLY, CDR2 FYNNEI. The CDR3 is CASREPGGDTEAFF. In DNA, the CDR3 is TGTGCCAGCAGAGAACCCGGGGGGGACACTGAAGCTTTCTTT.

This clonotype was observed a few times. V is TRBV20-1 and J is TRBJ2-7; TRBD1 aligns across 7 bases. CDR1 is DFQATT, CDR2 SNEGSKA, per germline (reference sequence). This CDR3 is built from 12 residues. The CDR3 DNA sequence: TGCAGCCTCCCGACAGGGACGTACGAGCAGTACTTC. Residues: CSLPTGTYEQYF.

This clonotype was detected ten times or more. The chain is built from TRBV20-1 and TRBJ2-5; TRBD1 matches 9 bases. Per the germline V gene, CDR1 is DFQATT and CDR2 is SNEGSKA (reference sequence). The CDR3 runs to 12 residues. The V segment lost 6 bases and the J segment 2 bases; nucleotides outside the gene matches: 1. CDR3 sequence reads: CSAGQGQETQYF. DNA for the CDR3: TGCAGTGCGGGACAGGGACAAGAGACCCAGTACTTC.

The chain couples TRBV29-1 to TRBJ2-5; D is unresolved. Trimming removed 7 bases at V and 4 bases at J, with 10 bases between. The CDR3 covers 11 residues. Germline V gene lookup returns CDR1 SQVTM and CDR2 ANQGSEA. Here the CDR3 reads CSAKEGETQYF. DNA of the CDR3: TGCAGCGCCAAAGAAGGAGAGACCCAGTACTTC.

This clonotype was seen at least ten times. The gene calls are TRBV7-9 and TRBJ1-1; D gene unclear. Trimming left V 2 bases short and J 7 bases short, with 8 bases between. The CDR3 runs 12 residues. The germline V gene has CDR1 SEHNR and CDR2 FQNEAQ (reference sequence). The CDR3 region has the DNA TGTGCCAGCAGCTTAAATCTAGTTGAAGCTTTCTTT. Amino acid sequence: CASSLNLVEAFF.

This clonotype has a handful of counts. V gene TRBV29-1 combines with J gene TRBJ2-3, with a tentative D call TRBD2 (5 bases). V shed 3 bases and J shed 4 bases, with 14 bases lying between them. Germline V gene data show CDR1 as SQVTM and CDR2 as ANQGSEA. This CDR3 is built from 14 residues. The CDR3 DNA follows: TGCAGCGTTGAGTTCGGGAAGCTGCCAGATACGCAGTATTTT. It is translated as CSVEFGKLPDTQYF.

V is TRBV6-2 or TRBV6-3 and J is TRBJ2-5; D is possibly TRBD2 (5 bases). V dropped 6 bases and J dropped 1 base, with 15 bases sitting between them. This CDR3 spans 15 amino acids. CDR1 is MNHEY and CDR2 is SVGEGT in the germline V gene. CDR3 loop: CASSYKRIPQETQYF. The CDR3 DNA reads TGTGCCAGCAGCTACAAGCGGATCCCCCAAGAGACCCAGTACTTC.

This clonotype came up a few times. This chain connects TRBV6-5 to TRBJ2-3; D not resolved. V lost 7 bases and J 0 bases, leaving 11 bases between the germline ends. The CDR3 contains 14 residues. Germline CDR1 MNHEY, CDR2 SVGAGI. The CDR3 nucleotides are TGTGCCAGCAAGGCAGCTAGAAGCACAGATACGCAGTATTTT. It translates to CASKAARSTDTQYF.

The rearrangement uses TRBV19 and TRBJ2-1, with D tentatively TRBD1 (6 bases). The germline CDR1 and CDR2 sequences are LNHDA and SQIVND (reference sequence). V lost 6 bases, J lost 6 bases, and 21 bases lay in between. This CDR3 contains 16 residues. CDR3: CASRSDRLITRNEQFF. CDR3 in DNA: TGTGCCAGTAGAAGCGACAGGCTCATAACACGCAATGAGCAGTTCTTC.

CDR3 residues: CASQRDGGYEQYF. The CDR3 region has the DNA TGTGCCAGCCAAAGGGACGGAGGTTACGAGCAGTACTTC. This chain links TRBV6-5 with TRBJ2-7; D is possibly TRBD1 or TRBD2 (5 bases each). With 8 bases removed from V and 4 bases from J, the gap between germline ends came to 15 bases. The CDR3 is 13 residues long. CDR1 and CDR2 from the germline V gene are MNHEY and SVGAGI.

The table lists this clonotype with a few counts. The chain has TRBV5-1 and TRBJ2-2; D might be TRBD1 (6 bases). The CDR3 contains 15 residues. V shed 1 base and J shed 2 bases, with 9 bases lying between them. Germline V gives CDR1 SGHRS, CDR2 YFSETQ. CDR3 amino acids: CASSLLDSNTGELFF. The CDR3 region has the DNA TGCGCCAGCAGCTTGTTGGACAGTAACACCGGGGAGCTGTTTTTT. The full variable domain, rest sourced from reference TRBV5-1 and TRBJ2-2, is KAGVTQTPRYLIKTRGQQVTLSCSPISGHRSVSWYQQTPGQGLQFLFEYFSETQRNKGNFPGRFSGRQFSNSRSEMNVSTLELGDSALYLCASSLLDSNTGELFFGEGSRLTVL.

This clonotype has a count of ten or more. In DNA, the CDR3 is TGCAGCGTTCGTCCGGGACAGGGTCAGCCCCAGCATTTT. Encoded protein: CSVRPGQGQPQHF. This chain connects TRBV29-1 to TRBJ1-5, with 9 bases fitting TRBD1. V was pared by 5 bases and J by 6 bases, with 5 bases of the junction left unmatched. This CDR3 region has 13 residues. Germline V CDR1 and CDR2: SQVTM, ANQGSEA.